Shown below are 14 T cell receptor beta chains from a single sample sequenced in a study of human T cells and chemical hapten exposure. Sample time point: patch test 1, 2 weeks after DPC sensitization. Treatment specified: therapeutic diphenylcyclopropenone sensitization with weekly scalp DPC. Each CDR3 protein gets one entry after TCRdb re-called the RACE reads with MiXCR. This repertoire shows about 49,000 distinct CDR3 sequences, about 10% found once; its top ten account for roughly 4.4%. The source was whole blood, collected in connection with sensitization to the hapten diphenylcyclopropenone (DPC). Source of these receptors: a woman aged 50 to 60 with alopecia areata. Some clones in this sample may be carry-over from other donors' samples.

This clonotype rates as medium-sized. The CDR3 spells CASSPQSGRGRAQDTQYF. Here the CDR3 DNA reads TGTGCCAGCAGCCCGCAATCCGGGCGGGGGAGGGCCCAAGATACGCAGTATTTT. The J gene is TRBJ2-3, the V gene TRBV7-6, with 7 nucleotides matching TRBD2. The germline CDR1 and CDR2 sequences are SGHVS and FNYEAQ. The CDR3 covers 18 residues. The J segment lost 5 bases and the V segment lost 5 bases, leaving 19 bases of the junction unmatched.

In its sample, this clonotype was seen many times. The chain couples TRBV30 to TRBJ2-7; 8 nucleotides line up with TRBD1. The ends lost 7 bases at V and 2 bases at J; junction bases unmatched: 13. Germline V gene data show CDR1 as GTSNPN and CDR2 as SVGIG (reference sequence). The CDR3 is 15 amino acids. The DNA for the CDR3 is TGTGCCTCCAAAAGTCCGGGGACAGGACCCTACGAGCAGTACTTC. It is translated as CASKSPGTGPYEQYF.

This clonotype came up many times. This sequence joins TRBV20-1 and TRBJ1-2, with D possibly matching TRBD1 (5 bases). This CDR3 is 15 amino acids long. Germline V lookup: CDR1 DFQATT, CDR2 SNEGSKA (reference sequence). Trimming pared 5 bases from V and 4 bases from J, leaving 20 bases between. The DNA for the CDR3 is TGCAGTGCTCAGGGATGGGGACCTCCCCCCTATGGCTACACCTTC. This sequence encodes CSAQGWGPPPYGYTF.

This clonotype showed up many times. This chain links TRBV30 with TRBJ2-3; 7 positions match TRBD2. Germline V CDR1 and CDR2: GTSNPN, SVGIG (reference sequence). The CDR3 runs to 15 residues. J was trimmed by 1 base and V by 7 bases; bases with no gene match: 11. The CDR3 here is CASNLGAGGTDTQYF. The CDR3, as DNA: TGTGCCTCCAACTTGGGCGCGGGAGGCACAGATACGCAGTATTTT.

V and J are TRBV6-5 and TRBJ1-3, with D uncertain. The CDR3 is 15 residues long. V gave up 2 bases and J gave up 0 bases, with 8 bases separating them. Germline V gene lookup returns CDR1 MNHEY and CDR2 SVGAGI. CDR3 sequence: CASSYSGRSGNTIYF. CDR3 DNA: TGTGCCAGCAGTTACAGTGGGCGCTCTGGAAACACCATATATTTT.

This clonotype was seen ten or more times. The rearrangement joins TRBV30 to TRBJ1-3; no clear D. Germline V gene sequence: CDR1 GTSNPN, CDR2 SVGIG (reference sequence). The CDR3 has 15 residues. The V gene lost 0 bases and the J gene lost 2 bases, with 11 bases spanning the gap. The CDR3 bases are TGTGCCTGGAGTGTAGGGCCTGTTCCTGGAAACACCATATATTTT. The encoded protein is CAWSVGPVPGNTIYF.

This clonotype turned up a few times. The chain couples TRBV11-1 to TRBJ1-4; 10 positions agree with TRBD1. Germline assignment: CDR1 SGHAT and CDR2 FQDESV (reference sequence). The CDR3 is made up of 15 amino acids. V was clipped by 5 bases and J by 8 bases; unmatched bases: 8. Here the CDR3 reads CASSHRDRGEEKLFF. The CDR3 DNA reads as TGTGCCAGCAGCCATAGGGACAGGGGCGAAGAAAAACTGTTTTTT.

This chain connects TRBV20-1 to TRBJ1-6, with D tentatively TRBD1 (5 bases). The CDR3 consists of 15 residues. Germline V gives CDR1 DFQATT, CDR2 SNEGSKA (reference sequence). Trimming took off 2 bases at V and 7 bases at J, with 15 bases between the two ends. The CDR3 protein is CSARSGGVRNSPLHF. The CDR3 nucleotides read TGCAGTGCTAGATCTGGGGGGGTCCGGAATTCACCCCTCCACTTT.

This clonotype was observed at least ten times. The rearrangement links TRBV12-5 to TRBJ2-2, with D uncertain. The CDR3 has 12 residues. V gave up 3 bases and J gave up 6 bases, with 5 bases separating them. Germline assignment: CDR1 LGHNT and CDR2 FRNRAP. In DNA form, the CDR3 reads TGTGCTAGTGGTTTTGGTGCCGGGGAGCTGTTTTTT. Translated: CASGFGAGELFF. Using reference TRBV12-5 and TRBJ2-2 for the parts outside the CDR3, the full variable domain is DARVTQTPRHKVTEMGQEVTMRCQPILGHNTVFWYRQTMMQGLELLAYFRNRAPLDDSGMPKDRFSAEMPDATLATLKIQPSEPRDSAVYFCASGFGAGELFFGEGSRLTVL.

This clonotype was detected ten times or more. DNA for the CDR3: TGTGCCAGCAGGAGAGTCTCAGGGGCCGCTGGGGCCAACGTCCTGACTTTC. Translating it yields CASRRVSGAAGANVLTF. The chain has TRBV2 and TRBJ2-6; D is possibly TRBD1 (6 bases). Trimming cost V 6 bases and J 2 bases, with 17 bases left between them. Germline V gene data show CDR1 as SNHLY and CDR2 as FYNNEI. The CDR3 has 17 amino acids.

This clonotype was seen repeatedly, ten times or more. This chain uses TRBV18 with TRBJ1-6, with D possibly being TRBD1 (6 bases). V was shortened by 6 bases and J by 7 bases, with 28 bases between the two germline ends. In germline, CDR1 is KGHSH, CDR2 LQKENI. The CDR3 totals 19 residues. CDR3 sequence reads: CASSSQGIFDMSSNSPLHF. As DNA, the CDR3 is TGTGCCAGCTCTTCACAGGGAATATTCGACATGTCCTCAAATTCACCCCTCCACTTT.

This clonotype came up many times. The gene calls are TRBV29-1 and TRBJ2-5; D gene ambiguous. The CDR3 extends over 12 amino acids. The germline gives CDR1 SQVTM, CDR2 ANQGSEA. Trimming removed 6 bases from V and 4 bases from J, with 12 bases in between. CDR3 protein: CSVLLARETQYF. The CDR3 DNA is TGCAGCGTCCTTCTGGCGAGAGAGACCCAGTACTTC.

The chain employs TRBV7-9 and TRBJ1-2; D may be TRBD1 (5 bases). Per germline, CDR1 SEHNR and CDR2 FQNEAQ (reference sequence). The germline V and J ends were trimmed by 5 bases and 4 bases, with 20 bases remaining between them. CDR3 length: 16 residues. Here the CDR3 DNA reads TGTGCCAGCAGCCAACAGACTGGGGGACGCCTCTATGGCTACACCTTC. As protein: CASSQQTGGRLYGYTF.

A few counts support this clonotype. This chain connects TRBV7-2 to TRBJ2-1; TRBD2 matches 11 bases. CDR1 is SGHTA, CDR2 FQGNSA, per germline. This CDR3 comprises 16 residues. Trimming removed 5 bases from V and 4 bases from J; junction bases left unmatched: 7. DNA for the CDR3: TGTGCCAGCAGCACCCGACTAGCGGGACGATACAATGAGCAGTTCTTC. It codes for CASSTRLAGRYNEQFF.